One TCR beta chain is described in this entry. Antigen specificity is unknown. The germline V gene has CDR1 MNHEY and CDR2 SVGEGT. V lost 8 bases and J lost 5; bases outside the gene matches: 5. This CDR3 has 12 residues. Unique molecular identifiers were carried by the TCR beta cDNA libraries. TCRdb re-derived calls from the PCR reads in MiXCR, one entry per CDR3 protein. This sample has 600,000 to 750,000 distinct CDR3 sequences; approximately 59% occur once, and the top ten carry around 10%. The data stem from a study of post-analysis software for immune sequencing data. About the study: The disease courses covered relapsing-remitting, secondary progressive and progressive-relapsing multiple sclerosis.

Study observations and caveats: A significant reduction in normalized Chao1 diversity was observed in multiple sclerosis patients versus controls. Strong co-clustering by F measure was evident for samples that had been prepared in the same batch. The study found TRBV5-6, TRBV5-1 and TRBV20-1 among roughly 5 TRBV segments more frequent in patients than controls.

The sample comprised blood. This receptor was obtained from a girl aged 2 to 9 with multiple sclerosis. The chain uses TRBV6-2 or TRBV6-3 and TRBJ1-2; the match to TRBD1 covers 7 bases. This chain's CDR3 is CASRGTAYGYTF. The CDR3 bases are TGTGCCAGCCGTGGGACAGCTTATGGCTACACCTTC.